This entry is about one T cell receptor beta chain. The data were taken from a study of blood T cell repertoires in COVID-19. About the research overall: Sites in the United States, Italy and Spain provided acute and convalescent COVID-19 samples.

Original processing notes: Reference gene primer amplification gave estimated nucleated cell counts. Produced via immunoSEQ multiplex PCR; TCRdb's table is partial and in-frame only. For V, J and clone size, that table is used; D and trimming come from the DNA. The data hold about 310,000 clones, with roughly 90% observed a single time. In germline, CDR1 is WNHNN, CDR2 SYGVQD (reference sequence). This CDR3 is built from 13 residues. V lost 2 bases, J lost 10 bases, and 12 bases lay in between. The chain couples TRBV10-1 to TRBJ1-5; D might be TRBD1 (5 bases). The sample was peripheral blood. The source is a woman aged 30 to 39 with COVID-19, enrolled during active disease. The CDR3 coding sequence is TGCGCCAGCAGTGAGGCGATTCAGGGACCCCAGCATTTT. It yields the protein CASSEAIQGPQHF.